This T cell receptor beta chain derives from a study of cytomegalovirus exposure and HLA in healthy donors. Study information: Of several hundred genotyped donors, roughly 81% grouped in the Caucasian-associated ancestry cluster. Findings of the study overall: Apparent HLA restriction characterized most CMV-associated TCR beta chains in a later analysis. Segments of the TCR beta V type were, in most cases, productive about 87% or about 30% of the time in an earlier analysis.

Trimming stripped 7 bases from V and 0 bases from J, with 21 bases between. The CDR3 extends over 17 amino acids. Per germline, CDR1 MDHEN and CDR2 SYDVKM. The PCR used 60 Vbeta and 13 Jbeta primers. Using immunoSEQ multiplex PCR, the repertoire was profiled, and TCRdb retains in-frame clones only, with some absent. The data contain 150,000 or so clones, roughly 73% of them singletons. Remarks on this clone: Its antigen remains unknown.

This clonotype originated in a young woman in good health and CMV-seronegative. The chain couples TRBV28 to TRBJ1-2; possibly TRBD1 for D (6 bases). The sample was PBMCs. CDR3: CASKVTGQSPTNYGYTF. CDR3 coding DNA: TGTGCCAGCAAGGTGACAGGACAATCCCCAACTAACTATGGCTACACCTTC.